This record concerns one T cell receptor (beta chain) sequence. These data come from a study of blood T cell repertoires in COVID-19. For the study at large: Spain, Italy and the United States supplied samples that represented acute and convalescent COVID-19. T cells, B-cell-depleted T cells, or PBMCs provided the cDNA or gDNA that served as material.

Original processing notes: Amplifying reference gene primers gave estimates of nucleated cell counts. The protocol was immunoSEQ multiplex PCR, while the TCRdb copy is restricted to in-frame clones and leaves out a portion. The D gene and trimming were derived from the DNA, and the V and J assignments and clone size from that table. The sample includes 95,000 to 110,000 clones, roughly 84% of them seen just once. Germline assignment: CDR1 LNHDA and CDR2 SQIVND (reference sequence). The CDR3 contains 14 residues. V dropped 9 bases and J dropped 4 bases, with 18 bases sitting between them. The chain links TRBV19 to TRBJ1-1; D is possibly TRBD1 (6 bases). The sample consisted of peripheral blood. The sequence was collected from a human donor in a cohort sampled during active or convalescent COVID-19. The CDR3 DNA reads TGTGCCAGCGGTGGGACATTCACAGGCACTGAAGCTTTCTTT. Amino acids: CASGGTFTGTEAFF.